A selection of T cell receptor beta chains follows, all from one sample in a study of T cells of healthy individuals. TCRdb reanalysed the 5' RACE reads using MiXCR and keeps one entry per CDR3 protein. The sample consists of more than 85,000 distinct CDR3 sequences, 15% to 20% of them appearing once. The receptors derive from a human donor in good health. Each CDR3 is given with its conserved first and last residue. D genes are given only for firm matches. Size values are once, few and many counts, or a class for expanded clones, and some rows have none.

clone_size d_call j_call v_call cdr3_nt cdr3_aa
many TRBD2 TRBJ2-1 TRBV27 TGTGCCAGCAGTTTGGGGTCCCCCCTGGGCGGGAGCTCTAATGAGCAGTTCTTC CASSLGSPLGGSSNEQFF
. TRBD1 TRBJ1-5 TRBV20-1 TGCAGTGCACACTCCGGGACAGTAAAGAATCAGCCCCAGCATTTT CSAHSGTVKNQPQHF
few . TRBJ1-2 TRBV7-8 TGTGCCAGCAGCCTCTGGGACGGCCGTTCTCCTAACTATGGCTACACCTTC CASSLWDGRSPNYGYTF
many . TRBJ2-6 TRBV7-9 TGTGCCAGCAGCTTAAGGCAGGCCGAGGGTACGTCTGGGGCCAACGTCCTGACTTTC CASSLRQAEGTSGANVLTF
many . TRBJ1-2 TRBV12-3/TRBV12-4 TGTGCCAGCAGTTTGGCACAGAACTATGGCTACACCTTC CASSLAQNYGYTF
. . TRBJ2-1 TRBV20-1 TGCAGTGGGCTAGTGGGGGGGCCGGAGGATGAGCAGTTCTTC CSGLVGGPEDEQFF
. . TRBJ2-7 TRBV20-1 TGCAGTGCTAGAGATCGGAGAGGGTTGTACGAGCAGTACTTC CSARDRRGLYEQYF
few TRBD1 TRBJ1-6 TRBV20-1 TGCAGTGCTAGACAGGGGGCCGGTTCACCCCTCCACTTT CSARQGAGSPLHF
. TRBD1 TRBJ2-5 TRBV5-1 TGCGCCAGCAGCTTGGAACAGGGGGGAGAGACCCAGTACTTC CASSLEQGGETQYF
many TRBD2 TRBJ2-3 TRBV6-6 TGTGCCAGCAGTGACTCTAGCGGGGGGGCCGGGACGCAGTATTTT CASSDSSGGAGTQYF
few . TRBJ2-1 TRBV7-2 TGTGCCAGCAGCTTAGCGCTCGGGAGCTTCAATGAGCAGTTCTTC CASSLALGSFNEQFF
few TRBD2 TRBJ2-1 TRBV4-1 TGCGCCAGCAGCCAGGGGGGACTATCAAACAATGAGCAGTTCTTC CASSQGGLSNNEQFF
many TRBD2 TRBJ2-3 TRBV29-1 TGCAGCGCGGAGCGGGAGGACTTAGGGGATACGCAGTATTTT CSAEREDLGDTQYF
. . TRBJ1-4 TRBV20-1 TGCAGTGCTAGAGATTCAGGGTCCGGACGAAATGAAAAACTGTTTTTT CSARDSGSGRNEKLFF
few . TRBJ2-3 TRBV7-2 TGTGCCAGCAGCCGTGACCGTACAGATACGCAGTATTTT CASSRDRTDTQYF
many . TRBJ2-3 TRBV28 TGTGCCAGCAGTTTATCGGACACCACAGATACGCAGTATTTT CASSLSDTTDTQYF
many . TRBJ1-2 TRBV4-1 TGCGCCAGCAGCTCGCCGGGGGGCGACTATGGCTACACCTTC CASSSPGGDYGYTF
. TRBD1 TRBJ2-2 TRBV20-1 TGCAGTGCCATTACGACAGGGGCGGGCGCCGGGGAGCTGTTTTTT CSAITTGAGAGELFF
many TRBD1 TRBJ1-6 TRBV6-5 TGTGCCAGCACCGAGGGACAGCTTAATTCACCCCTCCACTTT CASTEGQLNSPLHF
few . TRBJ2-5 TRBV6-5 TGTGCCAGCGGTAGGGATGAGACCCAGTACTTC CASGRDETQYF
few . TRBJ1-5 TRBV2 TGTGCCAGCAGTGAAAAACAGCTTTATCAGCCCCAGCATTTT CASSEKQLYQPQHF
many TRBD2 TRBJ2-1 TRBV29-1 TGCAGCGCCGTAGCGGGAGGGTCCACTGGGGGGGAGCAGTTCTTC CSAVAGGSTGGEQFF
many . TRBJ1-4 TRBV30 TGTGCCTGGAGTGGATTCAGGGGTGATGAAAAACTGTTTTTT CAWSGFRGDEKLFF
few TRBD1 TRBJ2-1 TRBV28 TGTGCCAGCAATCCTTCCCGGGACAGGCCGTACAATGAGCAGTTCTTC CASNPSRDRPYNEQFF
. TRBD1 TRBJ2-3 TRBV27 TGTGCCAGCACTGCGACAGGGGGCACAGATACGCAGTATTTT CASTATGGTDTQYF
. . TRBJ1-4 TRBV4-3 TGCGCCAGCAGCCAGTTTTACGACAGTGATTTTGCAACTAATGAAAAACTGTTTTTT CASSQFYDSDFATNEKLFF
. . TRBJ1-2 TRBV12-3/TRBV12-4 TGTGCCAGCAGCTTAGGCTCCCTTAAGGACAGTAACTATGGCTACACCTTC CASSLGSLKDSNYGYTF
many TRBD2 TRBJ2-1 TRBV3-1 TGTGCCAGCAGCCGCCAAACTAGCGGCAATGAGCAGTTCTTC CASSRQTSGNEQFF
. . TRBJ2-3 TRBV6-5 TGTGCCAGCAGTCCAGGCCTTCAGGCAGATACGCAGTATTTT CASSPGLQADTQYF
. TRBD1 TRBJ2-3 TRBV7-8 TGTGCCAGCAGACTGGGACAGGGGAGCACAGATACGCAGTATTTT CASRLGQGSTDTQYF
. TRBD2 TRBJ2-3 TRBV20-1 TGCAGTGCTAGAGGCCTCGAAGCGGGAGTTCAAGATACGCAGTATTTT CSARGLEAGVQDTQYF
. . TRBJ1-1 TRBV30 TGTGCCTGGGGGAGTGGGGGTGAAGCTTTCTTT CAWGSGGEAFF
. TRBD2 TRBJ2-1 TRBV28 TGTGCCAGCAGTCCCCCGGGACTACGATACAATGAGCAGTTCTTC CASSPPGLRYNEQFF
few . TRBJ2-1 TRBV6-2/TRBV6-3 TGTGCCAGCAGTTATAGGGCCAGATACAATGAGCAGTTCTTC CASSYRARYNEQFF
few . TRBJ2-3 TRBV10-3 TGTGCCATCAGTGGCGGGACCGGTCCAGATACGCAGTATTTT CAISGGTGPDTQYF
few . TRBJ2-7 TRBV4-3 TGCGCCAGCAGCCAAGATGCCAGCGGGCAAACCTACGAGCAGTACTTC CASSQDASGQTYEQYF
many TRBD1 TRBJ2-5 TRBV12-3/TRBV12-4 TGTGCCAGCAGTAACAGGGGGTCGGAGACCCAGTACTTC CASSNRGSETQYF
many TRBD1 TRBJ1-3 TRBV4-1 TGCGCCAGCAGCCTAAATCGCGGGACAGGGGGAGGAAACACCATATATTTT CASSLNRGTGGGNTIYF
. TRBD2 TRBJ2-1 TRBV7-9 TGTGCCAGCAGCTTCTCGACTAGCGGGGTCACCTACAATGAGCAGTTCTTC CASSFSTSGVTYNEQFF
many TRBD1 TRBJ1-1 TRBV29-1 TGCAGCGTTCAGGACAGGGGAGGGACTGAAGCTTTCTTT CSVQDRGGTEAFF
. . TRBJ1-1 TRBV7-9 TGTGCCAGCAGCCCCCCAGGTAGGAACACTGAAGCTTTCTTT CASSPPGRNTEAFF
few TRBD1 TRBJ2-3 TRBV24-1 TGTGCCACCAGTGATGTCGGGACAGGGAGGGCAGATACGCAGTATTTT CATSDVGTGRADTQYF
few . TRBJ2-7 TRBV29-1 TGCAGCGTTACGACAGGGACTCCCTACGAGCAGTACTTC CSVTTGTPYEQYF